The next 10 T cell receptor beta chains were all read from a single sample in a study of monozygotic twins with inflammatory bowel disease. TCRdb reanalyzed the 5' RACE reads, giving one entry per CDR3 protein sequence and no DNA. Its table lists approximately 400,000 distinct CDR3 sequences. The sample taken for sequencing was blood. The receptors derive from a human donor with ulcerative colitis or Crohn's disease, or a healthy co-twin of an affected twin (not recorded which).

V is TRBV7-9 and J is TRBJ1-1. This CDR3 has 14 residues. CDR1 and CDR2 from the germline V gene are SEHNR and FQNEAQ (reference sequence). The CDR3: CASSLVLGNTEAFF.

Here the CDR3 reads CASSLSGLRYEQYF. The chain has TRBV7-9 and TRBJ2-7. Germline CDR1 SEHNR, CDR2 FQNEAQ (reference sequence). The CDR3 is 14 residues long.

The chain couples TRBV7-9 to TRBJ2-3; TCRdb calls TRBD1, which cannot be checked without DNA. Germline V lookup: CDR1 SEHNR, CDR2 FQNEAQ (reference sequence). The CDR3 runs to 16 residues. This chain's CDR3 is CASSSGTGGSTDTQYF.

V usage is TRBV7-9 and J usage is TRBJ1-1. The germline CDR1 and CDR2 sequences are SEHNR and FQNEAQ (reference sequence). This CDR3 comprises 12 residues. The CDR3 reads CASSLENTEAFF.

The rearrangement joins TRBV29-1 to TRBJ2-5; TCRdb lists TRBD2, though no DNA is available to test this call. Germline V lookup: CDR1 SQVTM, CDR2 ANQGSEA. This CDR3 has 16 amino acids. The CDR3 loop reads CSVERGGSGRLGTQYF. Full variable domain (rest looked up from reference TRBV29-1 and TRBJ2-5): SAVISQKPSRDICQRGTSLTIQCQVDSQVTMMFWYRQQPGQSLTLIATANQGSEATYESGFVIDKFPISRPNLTFSTLTVSNMSPEDSSIYLCSVERGGSGRLGTQYFGPGTRLLVL.

The chain uses TRBV20-1 and TRBJ1-2; TCRdb selects TRBD1, and the lack of DNA leaves this call unchecked. The CDR3 has 17 residues. Germline V gene sequence: CDR1 DFQATT, CDR2 SNEGSKA (reference sequence). CDR3 amino acids: CSAPTRGRNAYNYGYTF.

CDR3 in amino acids: CSVAPGGGSYNEQFF. This chain joins TRBV29-1 and TRBJ2-1; there is no DNA to check the TCRdb D call of TRBD1. This CDR3 has 15 amino acids. CDR1 SQVTM and CDR2 ANQGSEA come from the germline V gene.

The CDR3 protein is CASSLDQGRGETQYF. The genes are TRBV5-4 and TRBJ2-5. Germline V gene lookup returns CDR1 SGHNT and CDR2 YYREEE (reference sequence). The CDR3 runs to 15 residues.

The chain couples TRBV18 to TRBJ2-5; TCRdb's D call, TRBD1, is unchecked because there is no DNA. CDR3 length equals 13 residues. Germline assignment: CDR1 KGHSH and CDR2 LQKENI. CDR3 residues: CASSTGAQETQYF. Filled out from reference TRBV18 and TRBJ2-5, the complete variable domain reads NAGVMQNPRHLVRRRGQEARLRCSPMKGHSHVYWYRQLPEEGLKFMVYLQKENIIDESGMPKERFSAEFPKEGPSILRIQQVVRGDSAAYFCASSTGAQETQYFGPGTRLLVL.

This chain links TRBV6-1 with TRBJ1-5. This CDR3 is 15 amino acids long. From germline, CDR1 is MNHNS and CDR2 SASEGT. The CDR3 loop is CASTGDVGHNQPQHF.